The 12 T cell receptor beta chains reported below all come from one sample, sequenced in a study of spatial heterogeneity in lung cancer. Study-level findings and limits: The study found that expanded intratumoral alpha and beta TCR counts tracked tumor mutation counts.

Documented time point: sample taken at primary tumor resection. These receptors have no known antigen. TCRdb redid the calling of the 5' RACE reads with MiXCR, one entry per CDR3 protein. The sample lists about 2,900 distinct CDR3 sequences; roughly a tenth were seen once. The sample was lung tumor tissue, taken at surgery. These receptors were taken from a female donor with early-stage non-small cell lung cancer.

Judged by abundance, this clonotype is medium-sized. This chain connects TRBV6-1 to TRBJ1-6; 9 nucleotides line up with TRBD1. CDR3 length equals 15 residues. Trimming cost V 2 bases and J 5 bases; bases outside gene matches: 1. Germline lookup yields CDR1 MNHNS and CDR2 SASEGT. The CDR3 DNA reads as TGTGCCAGCAGTGAAAGGACAGGGGATAATTCACCCCTCCACTTT. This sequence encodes CASSERTGDNSPLHF.

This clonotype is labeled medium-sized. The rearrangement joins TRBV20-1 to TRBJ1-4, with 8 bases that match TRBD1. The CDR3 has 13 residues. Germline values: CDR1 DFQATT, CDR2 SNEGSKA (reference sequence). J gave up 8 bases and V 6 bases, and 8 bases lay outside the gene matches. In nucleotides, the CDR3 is TGCAGTGCCCCGACAGGGGCTAGGGAAAAACTGTTTTTT. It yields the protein CSAPTGAREKLFF.

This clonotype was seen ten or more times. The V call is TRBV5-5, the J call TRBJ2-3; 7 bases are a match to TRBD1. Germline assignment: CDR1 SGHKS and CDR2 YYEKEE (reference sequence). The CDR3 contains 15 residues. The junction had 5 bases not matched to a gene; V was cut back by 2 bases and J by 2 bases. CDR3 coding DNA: TGTGCCAGCAGCTTAAAGACAGGGCTCACAGATACGCAGTATTTT. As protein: CASSLKTGLTDTQYF.

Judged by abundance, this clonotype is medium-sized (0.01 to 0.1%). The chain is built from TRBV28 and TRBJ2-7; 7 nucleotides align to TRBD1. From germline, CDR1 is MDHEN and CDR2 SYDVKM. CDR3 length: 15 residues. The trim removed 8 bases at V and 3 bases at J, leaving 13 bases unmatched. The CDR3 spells CASVKGGTEYYEQYF. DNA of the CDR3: TGTGCCAGCGTGAAAGGTGGGACAGAATACTACGAGCAGTACTTC.

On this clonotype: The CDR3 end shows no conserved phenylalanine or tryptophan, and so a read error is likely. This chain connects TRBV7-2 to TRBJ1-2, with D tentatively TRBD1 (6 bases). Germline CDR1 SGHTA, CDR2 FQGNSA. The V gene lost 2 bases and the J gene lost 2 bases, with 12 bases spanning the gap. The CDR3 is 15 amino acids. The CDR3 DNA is TGTGCCAGCAGCTTACAGGGGAACAGAAACTATGGCTACACCTTA. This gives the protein CASSLQGNRNYGYTL.

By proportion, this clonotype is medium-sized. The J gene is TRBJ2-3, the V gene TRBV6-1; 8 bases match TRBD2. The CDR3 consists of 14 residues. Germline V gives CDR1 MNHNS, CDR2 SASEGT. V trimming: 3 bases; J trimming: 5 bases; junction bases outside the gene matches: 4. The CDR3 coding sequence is TGTGCCAGCAGTGACGGGAGGGTGGTAGATACGCAGTATTTT. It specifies CASSDGRVVDTQYF.

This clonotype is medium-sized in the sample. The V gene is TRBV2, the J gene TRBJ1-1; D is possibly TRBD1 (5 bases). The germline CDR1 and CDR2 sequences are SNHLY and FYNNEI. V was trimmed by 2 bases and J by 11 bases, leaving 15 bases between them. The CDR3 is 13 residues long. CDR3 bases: TGTGCCAGCAGTGAAAGGGAGGGGATGAGCGCTTTCTTT. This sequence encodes CASSEREGMSAFF.

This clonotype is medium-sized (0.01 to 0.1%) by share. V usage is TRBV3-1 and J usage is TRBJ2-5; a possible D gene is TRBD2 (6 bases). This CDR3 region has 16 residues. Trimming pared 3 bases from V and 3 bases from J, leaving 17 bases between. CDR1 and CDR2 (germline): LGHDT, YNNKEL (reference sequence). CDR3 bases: TGTGCCAGCAGCCACCCGGACGGAGGGCAGGAAGAGACCCAGTACTTC. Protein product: CASSHPDGGQEETQYF.

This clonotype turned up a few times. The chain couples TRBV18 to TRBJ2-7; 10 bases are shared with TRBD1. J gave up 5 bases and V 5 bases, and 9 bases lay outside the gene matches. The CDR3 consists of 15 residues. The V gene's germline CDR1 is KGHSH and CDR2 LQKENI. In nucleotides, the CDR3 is TGTGCCAGCTCATCAACCGGGACAGGGGTTAACGAGCAGTACTTC. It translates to CASSSTGTGVNEQYF.

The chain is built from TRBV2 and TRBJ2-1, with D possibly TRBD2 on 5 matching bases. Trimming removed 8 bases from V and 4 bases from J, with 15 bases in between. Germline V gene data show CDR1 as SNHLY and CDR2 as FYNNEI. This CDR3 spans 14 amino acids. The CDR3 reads CASQWRARYNEQFF. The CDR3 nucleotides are TGTGCCAGCCAGTGGCGGGCGAGGTACAATGAGCAGTTCTTC.

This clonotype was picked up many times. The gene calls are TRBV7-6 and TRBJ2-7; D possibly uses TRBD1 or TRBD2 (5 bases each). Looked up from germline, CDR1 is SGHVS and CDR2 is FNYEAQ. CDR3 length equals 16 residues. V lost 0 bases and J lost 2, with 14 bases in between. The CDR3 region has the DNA TGTGCCAGCAGCTTAGCTTCCGGGACGGTGACCTACGAGCAGTACTTC. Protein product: CASSLASGTVTYEQYF.

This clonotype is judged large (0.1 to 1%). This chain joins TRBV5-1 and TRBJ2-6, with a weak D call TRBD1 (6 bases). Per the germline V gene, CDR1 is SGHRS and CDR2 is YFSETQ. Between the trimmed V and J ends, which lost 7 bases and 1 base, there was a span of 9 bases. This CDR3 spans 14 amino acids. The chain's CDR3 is CASHRDSGANVLTF. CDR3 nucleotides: TGCGCCAGCCACAGGGATTCTGGGGCCAACGTCCTGACTTTC.